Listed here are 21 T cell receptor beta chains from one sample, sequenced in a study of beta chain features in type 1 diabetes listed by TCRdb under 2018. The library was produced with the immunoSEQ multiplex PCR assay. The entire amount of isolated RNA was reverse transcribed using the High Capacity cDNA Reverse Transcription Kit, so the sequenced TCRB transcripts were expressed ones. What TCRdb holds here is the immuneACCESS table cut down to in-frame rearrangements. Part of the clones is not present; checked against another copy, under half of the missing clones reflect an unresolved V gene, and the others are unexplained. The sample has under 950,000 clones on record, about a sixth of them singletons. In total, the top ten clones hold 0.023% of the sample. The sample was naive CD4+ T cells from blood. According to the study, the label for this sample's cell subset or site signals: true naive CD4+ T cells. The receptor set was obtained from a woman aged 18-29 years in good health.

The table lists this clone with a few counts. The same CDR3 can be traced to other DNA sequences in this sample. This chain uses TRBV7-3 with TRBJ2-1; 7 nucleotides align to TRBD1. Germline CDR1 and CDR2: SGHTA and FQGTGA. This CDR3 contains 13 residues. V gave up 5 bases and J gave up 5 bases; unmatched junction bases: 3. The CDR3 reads CASSLDRDNEQFF. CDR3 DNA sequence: TGTGCCAGCAGCCTCGACAGGGACAATGAGCAGTTCTTC.

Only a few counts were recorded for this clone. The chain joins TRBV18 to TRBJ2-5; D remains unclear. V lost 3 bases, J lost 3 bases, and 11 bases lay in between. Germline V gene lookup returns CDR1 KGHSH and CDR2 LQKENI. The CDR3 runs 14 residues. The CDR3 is CASSPTFSEETQYF. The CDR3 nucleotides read TGTGCCAGCTCACCCACTTTTTCCGAAGAGACCCAGTACTTC. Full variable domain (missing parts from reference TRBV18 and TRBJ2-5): NAGVMQNPRHLVRRRGQEARLRCSPMKGHSHVYWYRQLPEEGLKFMVYLQKENIIDESGMPKERFSAEFPKEGPSILRIQQVVRGDSAAYFCASSPTFSEETQYFGPGTRLLVL.

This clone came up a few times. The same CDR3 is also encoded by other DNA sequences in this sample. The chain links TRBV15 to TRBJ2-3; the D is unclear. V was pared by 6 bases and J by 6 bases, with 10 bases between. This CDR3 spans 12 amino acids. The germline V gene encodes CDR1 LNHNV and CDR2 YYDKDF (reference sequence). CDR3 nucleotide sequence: TGTGCCACCAGTCCTGGGGTGGATACGCAGTATTTT. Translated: CATSPGVDTQYF.

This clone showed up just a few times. The CDR3 spells CAISERATDTQYF. The CDR3 bases are TGTGCCATCAGTGAAAGGGCCACAGATACGCAGTATTTT. The V call is TRBV10-3, the J call TRBJ2-3; no clear D gene. The CDR3 contains 13 residues. V lost 3 bases and J 2 bases, leaving 6 bases between the germline ends. Germline values: CDR1 ENHRY, CDR2 SYGVKD.

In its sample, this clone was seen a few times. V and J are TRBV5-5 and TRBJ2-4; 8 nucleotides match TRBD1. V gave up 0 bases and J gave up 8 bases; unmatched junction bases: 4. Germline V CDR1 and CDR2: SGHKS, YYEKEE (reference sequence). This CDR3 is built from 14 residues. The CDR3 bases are TGTGCCAGCAGCTTGGGGACAGGGTTTGACATTCAGTACTTC. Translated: CASSLGTGFDIQYF.

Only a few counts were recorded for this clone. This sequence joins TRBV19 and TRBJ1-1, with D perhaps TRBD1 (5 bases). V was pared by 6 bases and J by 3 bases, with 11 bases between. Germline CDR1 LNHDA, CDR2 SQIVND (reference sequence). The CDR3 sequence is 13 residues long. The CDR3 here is CASSLDIYTEAFF. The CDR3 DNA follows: TGTGCCAGTAGCCTGGACATCTACACTGAAGCTTTCTTT.

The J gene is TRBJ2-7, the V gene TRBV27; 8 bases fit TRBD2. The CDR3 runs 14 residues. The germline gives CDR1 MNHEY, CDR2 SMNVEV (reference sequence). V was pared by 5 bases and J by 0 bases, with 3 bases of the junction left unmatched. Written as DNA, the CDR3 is TGTGCCAGCAGTCGGGGGGGCGTCTCCTACGAGCAGTACTTC. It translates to CASSRGGVSYEQYF.

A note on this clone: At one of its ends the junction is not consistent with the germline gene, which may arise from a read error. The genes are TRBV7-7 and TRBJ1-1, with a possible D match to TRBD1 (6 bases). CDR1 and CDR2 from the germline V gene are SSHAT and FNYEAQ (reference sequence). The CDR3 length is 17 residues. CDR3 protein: CASSLENPRGTNTEAFF. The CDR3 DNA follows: TGTGCTAGCAGCTTAGAAAACCCCAGGGGCACGAACACTGAAGCTTTCTTT.

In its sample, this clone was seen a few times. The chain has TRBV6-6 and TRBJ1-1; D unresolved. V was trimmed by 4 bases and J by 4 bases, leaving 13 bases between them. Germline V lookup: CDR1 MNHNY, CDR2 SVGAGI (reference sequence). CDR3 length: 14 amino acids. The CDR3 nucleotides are TGTGCCAGCAGTTCTTGGGCGCGGGCCACTGAAGCTTTCTTT. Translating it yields CASSSWARATEAFF.

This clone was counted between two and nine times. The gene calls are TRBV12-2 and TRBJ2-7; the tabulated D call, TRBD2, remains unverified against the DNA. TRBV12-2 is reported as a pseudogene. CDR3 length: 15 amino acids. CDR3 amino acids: CASRSVGGRRYEQYF. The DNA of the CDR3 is TGTGCAAGTCGTTCCGTCGGCGGGAGAAGATACGAGCAGTACTTC.

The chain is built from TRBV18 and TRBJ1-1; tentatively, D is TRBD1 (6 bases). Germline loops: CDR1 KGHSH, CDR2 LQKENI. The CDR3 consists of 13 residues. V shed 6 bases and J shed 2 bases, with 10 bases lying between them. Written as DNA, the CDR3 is TGTGCCAGCTCGAGGACAGCCAACACTGAAGCTTTCTTT. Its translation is CASSRTANTEAFF.

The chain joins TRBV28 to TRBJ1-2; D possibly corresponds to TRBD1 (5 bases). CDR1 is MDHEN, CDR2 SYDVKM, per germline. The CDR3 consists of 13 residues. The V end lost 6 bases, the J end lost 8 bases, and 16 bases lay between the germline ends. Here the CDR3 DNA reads TGTGCCAGCAGCCAGGGAGTCTGGGGGGGCTACACCTTC. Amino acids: CASSQGVWGGYTF.

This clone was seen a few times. The CDR3 sequence is CASSTTTGTNTDTQYF. In DNA, the CDR3 is TGTGCCAGCAGCACCACGACAGGGACCAACACAGATACGCAGTATTTT. The chain joins TRBV7-9 to TRBJ2-3; TRBD1 matches 7 bases. Trimming took 5 bases from V and 2 from J; bases not matched to a gene: 10. Germline V gene sequence: CDR1 SEHNR, CDR2 FQNEAQ (reference sequence). The CDR3 contains 16 residues.

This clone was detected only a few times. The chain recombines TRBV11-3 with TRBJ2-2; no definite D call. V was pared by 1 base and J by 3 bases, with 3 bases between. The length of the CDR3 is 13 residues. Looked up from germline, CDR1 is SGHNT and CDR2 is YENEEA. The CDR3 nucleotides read TGTGCCAGCAGCTTAGCGGACACCGGGGAGCTGTTTTTT. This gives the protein CASSLADTGELFF. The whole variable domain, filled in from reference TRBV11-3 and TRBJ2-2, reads EAGVVQSPRYKIIEKKQPVAFWCNPISGHNTLYWYLQNLGQGPELLIRYENEEAVDDSQLPKDRFSAERLKGVDSTLKIQPAELGDSAVYLCASSLADTGELFFGEGSRLTVL.

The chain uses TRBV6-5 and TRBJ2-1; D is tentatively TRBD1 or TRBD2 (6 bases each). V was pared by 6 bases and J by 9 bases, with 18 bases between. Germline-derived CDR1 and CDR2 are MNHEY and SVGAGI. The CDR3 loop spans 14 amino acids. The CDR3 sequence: CASSSPGGGLEQFF. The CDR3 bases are TGTGCCAGCAGCTCCCCCGGGGGCGGGCTTGAGCAGTTCTTC.

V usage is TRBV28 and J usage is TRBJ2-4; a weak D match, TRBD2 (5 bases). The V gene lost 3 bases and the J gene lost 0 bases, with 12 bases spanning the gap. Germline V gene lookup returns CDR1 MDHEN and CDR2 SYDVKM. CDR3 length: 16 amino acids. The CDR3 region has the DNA TGTGCCAGCAGTTTCTTGCGAGGAGGAGCCAAAAACATTCAGTACTTC. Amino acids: CASSFLRGGAKNIQYF.

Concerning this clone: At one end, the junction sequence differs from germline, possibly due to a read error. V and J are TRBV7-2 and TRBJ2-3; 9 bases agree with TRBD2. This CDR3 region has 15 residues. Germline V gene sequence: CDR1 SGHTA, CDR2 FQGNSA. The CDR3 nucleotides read TGTGCCAGCAGGTTAGCGGGAGTTGGGACAGATACGCAGTATTTT. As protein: CASRLAGVGTDTQYF.

The chain's CDR3 is CASSLGSGTGSYEQYF. The CDR3 region has the DNA TGCGCCAGCAGCTTAGGTTCCGGGACAGGGTCCTACGAGCAGTACTTC. The chain carries TRBV5-1 and TRBJ2-7; 9 bases match TRBD1. Germline CDR1 SGHRS, CDR2 YFSETQ. The CDR3 is made up of 16 amino acids. Trimming cost V 2 bases and J 1 base; bases outside gene matches: 7.

CDR3 region: CATSRVPGGPYEQYF. For the CDR3, the DNA is TGTGCCACCAGCAGAGTCCCAGGGGGCCCCTACGAGCAGTACTTC. The chain links TRBV15 to TRBJ2-7; 8 nucleotides match TRBD1. The ends lost 1 base at V and 2 bases at J; junction bases unmatched: 4. The CDR3 has 15 residues. CDR1 and CDR2 (germline): LNHNV, YYDKDF (reference sequence).

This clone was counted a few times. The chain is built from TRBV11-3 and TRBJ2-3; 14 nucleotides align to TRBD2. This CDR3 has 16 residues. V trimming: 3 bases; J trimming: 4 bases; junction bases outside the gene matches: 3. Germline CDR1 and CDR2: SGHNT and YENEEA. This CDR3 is CASSLGLAGVSDTQYF. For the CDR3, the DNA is TGTGCCAGCAGCTTGGGACTAGCGGGAGTTTCAGATACGCAGTATTTT.

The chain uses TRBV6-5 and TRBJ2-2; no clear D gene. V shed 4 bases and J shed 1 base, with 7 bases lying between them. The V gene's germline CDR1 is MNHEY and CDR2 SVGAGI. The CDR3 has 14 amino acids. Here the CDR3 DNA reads TGTGCCAGCAGTTTCGACTGGAACACCGGGGAGCTGTTTTTT. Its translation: CASSFDWNTGELFF.